The rows below give T cell receptor beta chains drawn from one sample of a study of blood T cell repertoires in COVID-19. Sequencing was performed with immunoSEQ multiplex PCR; in TCRdb, only in-frame clones are kept and a portion is missing. The data contain around 330,000 clones, approximately 88% of them singletons. The sequencing input was peripheral blood. These receptors all come from a woman in her 50s with active or convalescent COVID-19. CDR3s include the opening cysteine and the closing phenylalanine or tryptophan. A D gene is named only where the DNA matches it firmly. The listing skips clone size in some rows; elsewhere it reads once, few, many or a size class.

J,V,D,size,DNA,CDR3
TRBJ1-1,TRBV7-2,.,.,TGTGCCAGCCTGGGGGAGGTGAACACTGAAGCTTTCTTT,CASLGEVNTEAFF
TRBJ2-7,TRBV19,.,.,TGTGCCAGTAGTATAGTAAGCGGCTCCTACGAGCAGTACTTC,CASSIVSGSYEQYF
TRBJ2-7,TRBV5-4,.,.,TGTGCCAGCAGCCGTAGCGCGGGACAGACTTCCTACGAGCAGTACTTC,CASSRSAGQTSYEQYF
TRBJ2-5,TRBV5-1,.,.,TGCGCCAGCAGCTTCACCACAGGGTATCTGTACTTC,CASSFTTGYLYF
TRBJ1-3,TRBV18,.,.,TGTGCCAGCTCACCACTGCTAGACTCTGGAAACACCATATATTTT,CASSPLLDSGNTIYF
TRBJ2-1,TRBV3-1/TRBV3-2,.,.,TGTGCCAGCAGCCAAGTATATTTAGGGGCCTACAATGAGCAGTTCTTC,CASSQVYLGAYNEQFF
TRBJ1-2,TRBV4-3,TRBD1,.,TGCGCCAGCAGCCAAGCTCGAGGGGACAGAGTTAGTTATGGCTACACCTTC,CASSQARGDRVSYGYTF
TRBJ1-4,TRBV14,TRBD1,.,TGTGCCAGCAGCCAGTTCCGGGACAGGGGTAATGAAAAACTGTTTTTT,CASSQFRDRGNEKLFF
TRBJ2-2,TRBV9,.,.,TGTGCCAGCAGCGTTTACAGGGTGGACACCGGGGAGCTGTTTTTT,CASSVYRVDTGELFF
TRBJ2-3,TRBV9,.,.,TGTGCCAGCAGCGTAGGCGGGGGCTTGTCGGATACGCAGTATTTT,CASSVGGGLSDTQYF
TRBJ1-2,TRBV3-1/TRBV3-2,.,.,TGTGCCAGCAGCCCACAATGGTCAGGGAGGCACTATGGCTACACCTTC,CASSPQWSGRHYGYTF
TRBJ1-1,TRBV4-2,TRBD1,.,TGTGCCAGCAGCCACGGGGGACAGTTTGAAGCTTTCTTT,CASSHGGQFEAFF
TRBJ1-2,TRBV7-2,TRBD1,once,TGTGCCAGCAGCCAGTTAGGGGGACAGGTGAGCCTCCTCTATGGCTACACCTTC,CASSQLGGQVSLLYGYTF
TRBJ1-2,TRBV19,TRBD1,.,TGTGCCAGTAGTATAGTGGGACAGGGGGCTTCTCGCGGCTACACCTTC,CASSIVGQGASRGYTF
TRBJ1-2,TRBV5-4,.,.,TGTGCCAGCAGCTTGGGCCGGGACTCTGGTGGCTACACCTTC,CASSLGRDSGGYTF
TRBJ1-2,TRBV14,.,once,TGTGCCAGCAGCCCGGCCGGGGTCCCGTGGGGCTACACCTTC,CASSPAGVPWGYTF
TRBJ1-2,TRBV6-1,.,.,TGTGCCAGCAGTGAAGCGGGGAGGGGGAACTATGGCTACACCTTC,CASSEAGRGNYGYTF
TRBJ1-5,TRBV7-2,.,.,TGTGCCAGCAGCCTAAAGAGCAATCAGCCCCAGCATTTT,CASSLKSNQPQHF
TRBJ2-2,TRBV6-5,TRBD2,.,TGTGCCAGCAGACCGGGACTAGCGGGGGCCGGGGAGCTGTTTTTT,CASRPGLAGAGELFF
TRBJ2-5,TRBV30,.,.,TGTGCCTGGAGATCCGGGGTAGGAGAGACCCAGTACTTC,CAWRSGVGETQYF
TRBJ2-7,TRBV4-2,.,.,TGTGCCAGCAGCCGCCAGTCCGGTAGACAAGCCGTCAGCTACGAGCAGTACTTC,CASSRQSGRQAVSYEQYF
TRBJ2-1,TRBV7-3,TRBD2,.,TGTGCCAGCAGCCCGTTTAGCGGGAGGGCGGGGAATGAGCAGTTCTTC,CASSPFSGRAGNEQFF
TRBJ2-1,TRBV13,TRBD1,.,TGTGCCAGCAGCCGGACAGGGACCGACAATGAGCAGTTCTTC,CASSRTGTDNEQFF
TRBJ1-2,TRBV7-8,TRBD1,.,TGTGCCAGCAGCTTCCTGGACAGGGTGCTCGGCTATGGCTACACCTTC,CASSFLDRVLGYGYTF
TRBJ2-6,TRBV28,TRBD1,.,TGTGCCAGCGGTGGGACAGCCTCTGGGGCCAACGTCCTGACTTTC,CASGGTASGANVLTF
TRBJ1-1,TRBV19,.,.,TGTGCCAGTAGTAAACCCGGGAGGAGGACTGAAGCTTTCTTT,CASSKPGRRTEAFF
TRBJ2-7,TRBV7-2,.,.,TGTGCCAGCAGCTTCGGAGGGTGGCCCTGGGAGCAGTACTTC,CASSFGGWPWEQYF
TRBJ1-1,TRBV21-1,.,.,TGTGCCAGCAGCTCCCATCGGGGAGACCTGAACACTGAAGCTTTCTTT,CASSSHRGDLNTEAFF
TRBJ2-7,TRBV6-5,.,.,TGTGCCAGCAGTTCTAAGTACAGGGTCCCTAACGAGCAGTACTTC,CASSSKYRVPNEQYF
TRBJ2-2,TRBV27,.,.,TGTGCCAGCAGTTTAGCAGGGCTGAACACCGGGGAGCTGTTTTTT,CASSLAGLNTGELFF
TRBJ2-3,TRBV25-1,TRBD2,.,TGTGCCAGCAGTGAATCTTCGACTAGCGGGGGGGCCGTATATACGCAGTATTTT,CASSESSTSGGAVYTQYF
TRBJ2-7,TRBV7-9,.,.,TGTGCCAGCAGCTTACATTATCAGGGTTTGGGAGGCTACGAGCAGTACTTC,CASSLHYQGLGGYEQYF
TRBJ2-1,TRBV7-9,TRBD2,.,TGTGCCAGCAGCCCGGGAGGTGAGCAGTTCTTC,CASSPGGEQFF
TRBJ2-5,TRBV21-1,.,.,TGTGCCAGCAGCGCCGTGAGGGACCATTGGGAGGCAGAGACCCAGTACTTC,CASSAVRDHWEAETQYF
TRBJ1-2,TRBV6-5,.,.,TGTGCCAGCAGAACCGCAGGGTCTCAGGGCTACACCTTC,CASRTAGSQGYTF
TRBJ1-4,TRBV19,.,.,TGTGCCAGTAGAAGGACAGAGAATGAAAAACTGTTTTTT,CASRRTENEKLFF
TRBJ2-5,TRBV7-2,TRBD1,.,TGTGCCAGCAGCTTATGGGACAGGGGCTCCCAAGAGACCCAGTACTTC,CASSLWDRGSQETQYF
TRBJ1-1,TRBV30,.,.,TGTGCCTGGAGTTTCAGAGGGACTGAAGCTTTCTTT,CAWSFRGTEAFF
TRBJ1-6,TRBV5-5,.,.,TGTGCCAGCAGCGCGGCTGACTCTAATTCACCCCTCCACTTT,CASSAADSNSPLHF
TRBJ2-1,TRBV20-1,.,once,TGCAGTGCTAGAGTCGACACTGAGCAGTTCTTC,CSARVDTEQFF